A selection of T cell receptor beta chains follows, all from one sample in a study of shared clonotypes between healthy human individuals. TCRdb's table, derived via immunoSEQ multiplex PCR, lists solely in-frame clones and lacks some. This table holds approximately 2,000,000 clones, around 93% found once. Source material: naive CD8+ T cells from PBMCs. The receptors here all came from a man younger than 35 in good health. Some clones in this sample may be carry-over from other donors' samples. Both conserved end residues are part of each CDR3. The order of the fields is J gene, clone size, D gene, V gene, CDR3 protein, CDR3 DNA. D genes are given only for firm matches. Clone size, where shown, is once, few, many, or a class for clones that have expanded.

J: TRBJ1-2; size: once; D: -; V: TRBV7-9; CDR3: CASSLESGTDGYTF; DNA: TGTGCCAGCAGCTTAGAGTCAGGGACGGATGGCTACACCTTC
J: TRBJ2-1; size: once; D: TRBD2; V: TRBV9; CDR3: CASSDSPLIAGEFNEQFF; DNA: TGTGCCAGCAGCGATAGTCCTCTTATAGCGGGAGAATTCAATGAGCAGTTCTTC
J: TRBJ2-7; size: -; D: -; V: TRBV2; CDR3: CASSEADGRYEQYF; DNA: TGTGCCAGCAGTGAGGCGGACGGACGCTACGAGCAGTACTTC
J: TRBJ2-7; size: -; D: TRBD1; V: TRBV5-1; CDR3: CASSWGPGQGYGYEQYF; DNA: TGCGCCAGCAGCTGGGGGCCGGGACAGGGATATGGCTACGAGCAGTACTTC
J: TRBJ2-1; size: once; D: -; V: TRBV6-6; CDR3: CASTEGNEQFF; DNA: TGTGCCAGCACCGAGGGGAATGAGCAGTTCTTC
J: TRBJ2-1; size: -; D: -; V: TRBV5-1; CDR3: CASNPRVGYNEQFF; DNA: TGCGCCAGTAACCCGAGGGTCGGATACAATGAGCAGTTCTTC
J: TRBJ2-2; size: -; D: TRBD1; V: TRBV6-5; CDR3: CASSSAGGASVGLFF; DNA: TGTGCCAGCAGTTCGGCAGGGGGAGCCTCGGTTGGGCTGTTTTTT
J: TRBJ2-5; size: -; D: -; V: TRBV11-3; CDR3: CASSRTGRMMETQYF; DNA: TGTGCCAGCAGCCGAACGGGCCGTATGATGGAGACCCAGTACTTC
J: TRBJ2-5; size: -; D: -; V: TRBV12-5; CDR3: CASGLAEETQYF; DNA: TGTGCTAGTGGTTTGGCGGAAGAGACCCAGTACTTC
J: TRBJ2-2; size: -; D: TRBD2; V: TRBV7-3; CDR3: CASSLYGGRMNTGELFF; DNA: TGTGCCAGCAGCTTATATGGCGGGAGGATGAACACCGGGGAGCTGTTTTTT
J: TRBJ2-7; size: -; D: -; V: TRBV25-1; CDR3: CASSDVTGGAYEQYF; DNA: TGTGCCAGCAGTGATGTTACAGGAGGGGCCTACGAGCAGTACTTC
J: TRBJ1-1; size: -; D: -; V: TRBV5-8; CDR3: CATRRGGSNTEAFF; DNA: TGTGCCACGCGGCGGGGGGGATCGAACACTGAAGCTTTCTTT
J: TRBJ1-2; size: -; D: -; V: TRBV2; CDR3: CASSWGSPTPNYGYTF; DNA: TGTGCCAGCAGTTGGGGGAGCCCAACCCCAAACTATGGCTACACCTTC
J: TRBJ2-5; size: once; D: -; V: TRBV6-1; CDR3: CASSVAWILQETQYF; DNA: TGTGCCAGCAGTGTGGCTTGGATCCTCCAAGAGACCCAGTACTTC
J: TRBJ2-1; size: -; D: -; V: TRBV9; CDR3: CASSVATGTGFYNEQFF; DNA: TGTGCCAGCAGCGTAGCTACGGGAACGGGGTTCTACAATGAGCAGTTCTTC
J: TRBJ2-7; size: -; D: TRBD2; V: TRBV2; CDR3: CASSSGRFTYEQYF; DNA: TGTGCCAGCAGTAGCGGGAGGTTTACTTACGAGCAGTACTTC
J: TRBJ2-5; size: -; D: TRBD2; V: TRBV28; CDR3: CASSSPPWRGSYF; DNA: TGTGCCAGCAGTTCCCCGCCGTGGCGCGGGAGCTACTTC
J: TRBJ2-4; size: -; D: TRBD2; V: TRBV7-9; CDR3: CASSSISGREPGNIQYF; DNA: TGTGCCAGCAGCTCCATTAGCGGGAGGGAACCGGGCAACATTCAGTACTTC
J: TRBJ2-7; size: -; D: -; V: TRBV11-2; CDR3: CASSLAPVNYEQYF; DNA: TGTGCCAGCAGCTTAGCCCCGGTGAACTACGAGCAGTACTTC
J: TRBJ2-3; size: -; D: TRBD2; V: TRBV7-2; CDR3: CASSFYGGRARADTQYF; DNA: TGTGCCAGCAGCTTCTATGGCGGGAGGGCGCGGGCAGATACGCAGTATTTT
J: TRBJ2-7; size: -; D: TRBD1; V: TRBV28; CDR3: CASSFGDRAEQYF; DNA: TGTGCCAGCAGTTTCGGGGACAGGGCTGAGCAGTACTTC
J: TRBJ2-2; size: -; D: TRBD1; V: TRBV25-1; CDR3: CASSESGQGTTGELFF; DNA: TGTGCCAGCAGTGAATCGGGACAGGGGACGACCGGGGAGCTGTTTTTT
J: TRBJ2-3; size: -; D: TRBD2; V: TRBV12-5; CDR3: CASGAGTSPSTDTQYF; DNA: TGTGCTAGTGGAGCTGGGACTAGCCCTAGCACAGATACGCAGTATTTT
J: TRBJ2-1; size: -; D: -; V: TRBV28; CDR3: CASNPSREFYNEQFF; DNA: TGTGCCAGCAACCCAAGCAGGGAATTCTACAATGAGCAGTTCTTC
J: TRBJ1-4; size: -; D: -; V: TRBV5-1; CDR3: CASSDRDGDSTNEKLFF; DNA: TGCGCCAGCAGCGACCGGGACGGAGACTCAACTAATGAAAAACTGTTTTTT
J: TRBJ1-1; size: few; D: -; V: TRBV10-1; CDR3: CASSDGGNTEAFF; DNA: TGCGCCAGCAGTGATGGGGGGAACACTGAAGCTTTCTTT
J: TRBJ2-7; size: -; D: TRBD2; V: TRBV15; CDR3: CATSGGLGPYEQYF; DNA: TGTGCCACCAGCGGGGGACTAGGGCCCTACGAGCAGTACTTC
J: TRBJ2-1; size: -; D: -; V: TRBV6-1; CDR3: CASSEAPGYGLNEQFF; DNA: TGTGCCAGCAGTGAAGCCCCTGGGTATGGCTTAAATGAGCAGTTCTTC
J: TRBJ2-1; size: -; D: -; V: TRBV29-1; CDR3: CSVGGTRLF; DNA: TGCAGCGTTGGGGGAACGCGGCTCTTC
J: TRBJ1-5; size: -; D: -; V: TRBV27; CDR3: CASSFGPGGNQPQHF; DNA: TGTGCCAGCAGTTTCGGCCCCGGAGGAAATCAGCCCCAGCATTTT
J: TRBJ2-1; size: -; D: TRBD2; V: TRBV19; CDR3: CASSSRGGLADIWVYNEQFF; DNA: TGTGCCAGTAGTTCTAGGGGGGGACTAGCCGACATTTGGGTGTACAATGAGCAGTTCTTC
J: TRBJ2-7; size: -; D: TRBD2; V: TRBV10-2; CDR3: CASSGASGSYEQYF; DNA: TGCGCCAGCAGTGGGGCTAGCGGGAGCTACGAGCAGTACTTC
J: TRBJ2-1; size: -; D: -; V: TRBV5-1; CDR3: CASSFTGGLGSSYNEQFF; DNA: TGCGCCAGCAGCTTTACAGGGGGACTAGGCAGCTCCTACAATGAGCAGTTCTTC
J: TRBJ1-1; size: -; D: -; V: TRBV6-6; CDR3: CASSSGGGGIEAFF; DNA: TGTGCCAGCAGTTCGGGGGGCGGGGGAATTGAAGCTTTCTTT
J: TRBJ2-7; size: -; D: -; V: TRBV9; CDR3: CASSVSGSGSYEQYF; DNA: TGTGCCAGCAGCGTAAGTGGGAGCGGGTCCTACGAGCAGTACTTC
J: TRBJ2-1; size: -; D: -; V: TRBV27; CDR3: CASSPAMGVSYNEQFF; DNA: TGTGCCAGCAGTCCCGCGATGGGGGTCTCCTACAATGAGCAGTTCTTC
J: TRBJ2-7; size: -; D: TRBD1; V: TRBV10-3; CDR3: CATLGQGTSEQYF; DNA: TGTGCCACCTTGGGACAGGGTACCTCCGAGCAGTACTTC
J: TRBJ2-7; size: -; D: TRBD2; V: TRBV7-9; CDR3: CASSLIAGAYEQYF; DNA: TGTGCCAGCAGCCTGATAGCGGGAGCATACGAGCAGTACTTC
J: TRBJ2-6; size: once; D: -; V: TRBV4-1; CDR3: CASSQDLGTAGANVLTF; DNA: TGCGCCAGCAGCCAAGACCTAGGGACGGCTGGGGCCAACGTCCTGACTTTC
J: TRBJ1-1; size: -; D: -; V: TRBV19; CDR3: CASTVGRAGNTEAFF; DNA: TGTGCCAGTACCGTGGGTAGGGCCGGGAACACTGAAGCTTTCTTT
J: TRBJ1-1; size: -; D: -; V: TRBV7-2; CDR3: CASSLIPTENTEAFF; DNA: TGTGCCAGCAGCTTAATACCGACAGAGAACACTGAAGCTTTCTTT
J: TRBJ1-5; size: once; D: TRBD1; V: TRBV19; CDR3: CASSPGTASNQPQHF; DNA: TGTGCCAGTAGTCCCGGGACAGCTAGCAATCAGCCCCAGCATTTT
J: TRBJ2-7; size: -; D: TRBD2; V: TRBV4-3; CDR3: CASSQVAGEPYEQYF; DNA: TGCGCCAGCAGCCAAGTTGCGGGAGAACCCTACGAGCAGTACTTC
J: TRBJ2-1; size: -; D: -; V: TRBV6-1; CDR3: CASSEVAKEVNEQFF; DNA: TGTGCCAGCAGTGAAGTGGCAAAGGAGGTAAATGAGCAGTTCTTC
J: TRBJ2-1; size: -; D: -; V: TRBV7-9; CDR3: CASSPGLGLQYNEQFF; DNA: TGTGCCAGCAGCCCAGGATTGGGACTCCAGTACAATGAGCAGTTCTTC
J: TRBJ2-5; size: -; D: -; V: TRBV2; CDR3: CASSVETQYF; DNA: TGTGCCAGCAGTGTGGAGACCCAGTACTTC
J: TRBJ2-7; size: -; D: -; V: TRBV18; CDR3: CAGSPGTSYEQYF; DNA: TGTGCCGGCTCACCAGGCACCTCCTACGAGCAGTACTTC
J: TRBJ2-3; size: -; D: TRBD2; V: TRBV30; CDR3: CAWSVPGRGTDTQYF; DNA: TGTGCCTGGAGTGTACCCGGGAGGGGCACAGATACGCAGTATTTT